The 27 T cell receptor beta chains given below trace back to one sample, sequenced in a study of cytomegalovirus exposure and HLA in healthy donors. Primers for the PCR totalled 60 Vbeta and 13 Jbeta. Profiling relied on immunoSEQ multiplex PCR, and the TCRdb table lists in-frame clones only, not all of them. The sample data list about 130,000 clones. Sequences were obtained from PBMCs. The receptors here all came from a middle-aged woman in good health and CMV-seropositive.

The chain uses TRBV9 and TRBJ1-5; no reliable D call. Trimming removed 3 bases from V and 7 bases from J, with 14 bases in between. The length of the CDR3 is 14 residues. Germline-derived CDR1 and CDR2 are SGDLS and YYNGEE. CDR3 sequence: CASSGVGVGQPQHF. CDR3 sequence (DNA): TGTGCCAGCAGCGGCGTCGGGGTAGGGCAGCCCCAGCATTTT.

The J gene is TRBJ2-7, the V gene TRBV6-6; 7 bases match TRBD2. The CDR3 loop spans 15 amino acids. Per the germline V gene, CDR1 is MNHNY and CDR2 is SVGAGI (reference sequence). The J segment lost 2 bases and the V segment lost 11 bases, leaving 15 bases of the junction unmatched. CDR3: CAGTHSGSMPYEQYF. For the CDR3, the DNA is TGTGCCGGCACACATAGCGGGTCCATGCCCTACGAGCAGTACTTC.

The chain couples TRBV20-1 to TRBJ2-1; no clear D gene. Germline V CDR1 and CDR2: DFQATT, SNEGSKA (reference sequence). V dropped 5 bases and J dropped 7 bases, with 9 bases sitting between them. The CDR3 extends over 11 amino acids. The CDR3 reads CSALTPNEQFF. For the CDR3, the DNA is TGCAGTGCTCTGACTCCGAATGAGCAGTTCTTC.

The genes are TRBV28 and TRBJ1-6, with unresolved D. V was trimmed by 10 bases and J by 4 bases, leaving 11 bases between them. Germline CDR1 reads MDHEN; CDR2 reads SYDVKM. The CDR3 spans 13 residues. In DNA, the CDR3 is TGTGCCACCATAGCAGCGTATAATTCACCCCTCCACTTT. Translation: CATIAAYNSPLHF.

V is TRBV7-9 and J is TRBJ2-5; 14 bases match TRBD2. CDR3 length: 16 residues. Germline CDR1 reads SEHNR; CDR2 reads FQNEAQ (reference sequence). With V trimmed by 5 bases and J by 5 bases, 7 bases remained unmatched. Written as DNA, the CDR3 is TGTGCCAGCAGCCGACTAGCGGGAGGGCCCCCCGAGACCCAGTACTTC. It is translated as CASSRLAGGPPETQYF. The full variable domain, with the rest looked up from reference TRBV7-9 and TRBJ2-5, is DTGVSQNPRHKITKRGQNVTFRCDPISEHNRLYWYRQTLGQGPEFLTYFQNEAQLEKSRLLSDRFSAERPKGSFSTLEIQRTEQGDSAMYLCASSRLAGGPPETQYFGPGTRLLVL.

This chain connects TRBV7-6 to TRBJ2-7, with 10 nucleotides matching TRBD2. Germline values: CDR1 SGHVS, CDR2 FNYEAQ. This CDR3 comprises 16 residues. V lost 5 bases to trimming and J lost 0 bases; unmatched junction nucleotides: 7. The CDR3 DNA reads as TGTGCCAGCAGCCCTTTAGCGGGAGGCATCTCCTACGAGCAGTACTTC. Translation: CASSPLAGGISYEQYF.

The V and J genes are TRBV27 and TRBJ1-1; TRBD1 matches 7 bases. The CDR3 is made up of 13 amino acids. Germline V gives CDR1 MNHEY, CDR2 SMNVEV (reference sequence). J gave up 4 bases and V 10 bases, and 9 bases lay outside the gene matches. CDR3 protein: CATFTGESTEAFF. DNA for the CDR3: TGTGCCACCTTCACAGGGGAGAGCACTGAAGCTTTCTTT.

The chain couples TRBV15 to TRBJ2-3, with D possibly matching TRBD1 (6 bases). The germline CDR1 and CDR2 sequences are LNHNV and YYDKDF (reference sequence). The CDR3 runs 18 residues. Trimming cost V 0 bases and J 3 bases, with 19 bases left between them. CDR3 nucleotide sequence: TGTGCCACCAGCAGAGATGGCCAGGGGACCCCTTTTACAGATACGCAGTATTTT. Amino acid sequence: CATSRDGQGTPFTDTQYF.

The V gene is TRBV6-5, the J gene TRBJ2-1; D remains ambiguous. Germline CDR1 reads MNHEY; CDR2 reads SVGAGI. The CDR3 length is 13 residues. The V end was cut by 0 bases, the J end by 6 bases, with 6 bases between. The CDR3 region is CASSYSYFNEQFF. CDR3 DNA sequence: TGTGCCAGCAGTTACTCTTATTTCAATGAGCAGTTCTTC.

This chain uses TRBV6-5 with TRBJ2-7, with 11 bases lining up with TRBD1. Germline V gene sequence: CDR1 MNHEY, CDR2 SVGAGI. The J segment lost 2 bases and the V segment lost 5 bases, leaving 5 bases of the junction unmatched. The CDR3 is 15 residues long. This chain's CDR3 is CASSTRTGGPYEQYF. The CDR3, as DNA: TGTGCCAGCAGTACAAGGACAGGGGGCCCCTACGAGCAGTACTTC.

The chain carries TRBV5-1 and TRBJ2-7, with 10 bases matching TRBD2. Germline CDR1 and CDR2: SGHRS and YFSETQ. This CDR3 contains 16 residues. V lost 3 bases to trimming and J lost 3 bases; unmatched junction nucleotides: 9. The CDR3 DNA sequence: TGCGCCAGCAGCTGGAGACCTAGCGGGAGTAACTACGAGCAGTACTTC. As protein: CASSWRPSGSNYEQYF.

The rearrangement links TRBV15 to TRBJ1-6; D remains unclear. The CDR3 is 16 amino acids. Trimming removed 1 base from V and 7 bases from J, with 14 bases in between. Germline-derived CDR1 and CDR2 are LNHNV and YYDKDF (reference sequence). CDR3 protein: CATSRVGGLGNSPLHF. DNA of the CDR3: TGTGCCACCAGCAGAGTAGGAGGGTTGGGGAATTCACCCCTCCACTTT. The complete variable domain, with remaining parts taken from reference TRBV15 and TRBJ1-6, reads DAMVIQNPRYQVTQFGKPVTLSCSQTLNHNVMYWYQQKSSQAPKLLFHYYDKDFNNEADTPDNFQSRRPNTSFCFLDIRSPGLGDTAMYLCATSRVGGLGNSPLHFGNGTRLTVT.

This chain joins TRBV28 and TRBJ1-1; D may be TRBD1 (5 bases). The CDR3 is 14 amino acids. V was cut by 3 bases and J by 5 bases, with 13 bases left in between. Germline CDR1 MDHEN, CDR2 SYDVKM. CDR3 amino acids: CASSFPREGTEAFF. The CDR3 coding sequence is TGTGCCAGCAGTTTCCCCAGGGAGGGTACTGAAGCTTTCTTT.

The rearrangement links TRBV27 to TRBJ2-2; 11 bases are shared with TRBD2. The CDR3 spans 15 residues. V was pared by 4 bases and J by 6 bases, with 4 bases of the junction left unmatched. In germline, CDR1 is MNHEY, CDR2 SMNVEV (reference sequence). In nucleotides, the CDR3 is TGTGCCAGCAGTTCACTAGCGGGAGTTCCCGGGGAGCTGTTTTTT. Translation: CASSSLAGVPGELFF.

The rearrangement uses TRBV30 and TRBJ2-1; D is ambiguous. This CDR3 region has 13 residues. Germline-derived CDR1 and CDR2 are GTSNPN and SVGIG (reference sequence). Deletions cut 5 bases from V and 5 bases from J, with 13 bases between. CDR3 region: CAWYKMRNNEQFF. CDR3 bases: TGTGCCTGGTATAAAATGAGGAACAATGAGCAGTTCTTC.

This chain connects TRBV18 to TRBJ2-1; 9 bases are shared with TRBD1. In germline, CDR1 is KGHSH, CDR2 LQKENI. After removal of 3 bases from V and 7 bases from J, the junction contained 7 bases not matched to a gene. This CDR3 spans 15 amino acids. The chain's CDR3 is CASSPIRGQGNEQFF. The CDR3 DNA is TGTGCCAGCTCACCTATACGGGGACAGGGTAATGAGCAGTTCTTC.

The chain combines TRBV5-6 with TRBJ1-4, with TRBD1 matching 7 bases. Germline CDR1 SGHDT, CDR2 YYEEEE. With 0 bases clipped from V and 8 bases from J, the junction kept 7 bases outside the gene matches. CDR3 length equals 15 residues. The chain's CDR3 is CASSLGQGRVEKLFF. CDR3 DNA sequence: TGTGCCAGCAGCTTGGGACAGGGCCGGGTAGAAAAACTGTTTTTT.

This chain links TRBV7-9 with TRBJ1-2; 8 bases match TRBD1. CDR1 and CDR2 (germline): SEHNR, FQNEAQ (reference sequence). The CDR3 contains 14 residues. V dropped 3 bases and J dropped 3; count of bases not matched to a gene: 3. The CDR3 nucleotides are TGTGCCAGCAGCTTGGGGACAGGTGACTATGGCTACACCTTC. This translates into CASSLGTGDYGYTF.

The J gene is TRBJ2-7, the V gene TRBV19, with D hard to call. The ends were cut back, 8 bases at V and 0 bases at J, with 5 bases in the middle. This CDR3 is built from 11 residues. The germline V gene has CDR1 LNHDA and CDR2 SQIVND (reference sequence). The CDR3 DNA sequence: TGTGCCAGTTCGAGCTCCTACGAGCAGTACTTC. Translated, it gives CASSSSYEQYF.

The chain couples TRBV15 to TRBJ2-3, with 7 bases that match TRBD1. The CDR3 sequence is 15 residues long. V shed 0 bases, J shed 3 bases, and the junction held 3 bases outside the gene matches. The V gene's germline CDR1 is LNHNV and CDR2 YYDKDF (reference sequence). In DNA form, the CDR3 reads TGTGCCACCAGCAGAGATGAGGGGGCAACAGATACGCAGTATTTT. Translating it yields CATSRDEGATDTQYF.

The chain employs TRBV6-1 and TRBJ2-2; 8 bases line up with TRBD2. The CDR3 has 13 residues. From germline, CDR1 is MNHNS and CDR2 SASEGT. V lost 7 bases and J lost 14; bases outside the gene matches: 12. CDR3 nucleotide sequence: TGTGCCAGCACCCCGACGGGACTAGAATCACTGTTTTTT. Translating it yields CASTPTGLESLFF.

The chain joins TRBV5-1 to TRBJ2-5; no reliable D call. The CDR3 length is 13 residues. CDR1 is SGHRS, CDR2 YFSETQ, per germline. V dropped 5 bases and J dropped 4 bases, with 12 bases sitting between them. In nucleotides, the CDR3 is TGCGCCAGCAGGCTGGGCAGGTTAGAGACCCAGTACTTC. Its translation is CASRLGRLETQYF.

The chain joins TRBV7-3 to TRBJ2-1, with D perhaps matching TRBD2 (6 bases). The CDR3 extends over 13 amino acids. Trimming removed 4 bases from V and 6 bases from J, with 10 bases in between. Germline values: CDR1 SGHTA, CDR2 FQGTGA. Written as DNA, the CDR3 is TGTGCCAGCAGCTCGGGACTGCCCAATGAGCAGTTCTTC. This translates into CASSSGLPNEQFF. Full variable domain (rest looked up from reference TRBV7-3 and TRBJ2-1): GAGVSQTPSNKVTEKGKYVELRCDPISGHTALYWYRQSLGQGPEFLIYFQGTGAADDSGLPNDRFFAVRPEGSVSTLKIQRTERGDSAVYLCASSSGLPNEQFFGPGTRLTVL.

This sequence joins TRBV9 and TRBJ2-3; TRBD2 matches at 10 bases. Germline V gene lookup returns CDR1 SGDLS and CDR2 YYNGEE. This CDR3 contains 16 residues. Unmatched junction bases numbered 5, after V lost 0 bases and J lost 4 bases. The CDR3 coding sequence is TGTGCCAGCAGCGTAGAAGCGGGAGGGCCCCCAGATACGCAGTATTTT. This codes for CASSVEAGGPPDTQYF. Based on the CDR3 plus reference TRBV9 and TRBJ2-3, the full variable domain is DSGVTQTPKHLITATGQRVTLRCSPRSGDLSVYWYQQSLDQGLQFLIQYYNGEERAKGNILERFSAQQFPDLHSELNLSSLELGDSALYFCASSVEAGGPPDTQYFGPGTRLTVL.

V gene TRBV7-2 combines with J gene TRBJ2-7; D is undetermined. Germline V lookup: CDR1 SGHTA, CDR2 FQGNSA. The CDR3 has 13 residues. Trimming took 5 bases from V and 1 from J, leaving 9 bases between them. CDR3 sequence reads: CASSPAPSYEQYF. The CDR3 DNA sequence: TGTGCCAGCAGCCCCGCGCCTTCCTACGAGCAGTACTTC.

The CDR3: CASSPYHSTTEAFF. The CDR3 nucleotides read TGCGCCAGCAGCCCCTATCACAGTACGACTGAAGCTTTCTTT. The rearrangement links TRBV4-1 to TRBJ1-1; D is unclear. Trimming removed 4 bases at V and 5 bases at J, with 14 bases between. This CDR3 contains 14 residues. Germline V lookup: CDR1 MGHRA, CDR2 YSYEKL.

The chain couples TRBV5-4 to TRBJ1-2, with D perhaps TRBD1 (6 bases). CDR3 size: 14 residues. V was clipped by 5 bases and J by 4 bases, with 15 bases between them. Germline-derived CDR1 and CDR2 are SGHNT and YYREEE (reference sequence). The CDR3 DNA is TGTGCCAGCAGGAGAGCAGGGGATGGCTATGGCTACACCTTC. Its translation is CASRRAGDGYGYTF.